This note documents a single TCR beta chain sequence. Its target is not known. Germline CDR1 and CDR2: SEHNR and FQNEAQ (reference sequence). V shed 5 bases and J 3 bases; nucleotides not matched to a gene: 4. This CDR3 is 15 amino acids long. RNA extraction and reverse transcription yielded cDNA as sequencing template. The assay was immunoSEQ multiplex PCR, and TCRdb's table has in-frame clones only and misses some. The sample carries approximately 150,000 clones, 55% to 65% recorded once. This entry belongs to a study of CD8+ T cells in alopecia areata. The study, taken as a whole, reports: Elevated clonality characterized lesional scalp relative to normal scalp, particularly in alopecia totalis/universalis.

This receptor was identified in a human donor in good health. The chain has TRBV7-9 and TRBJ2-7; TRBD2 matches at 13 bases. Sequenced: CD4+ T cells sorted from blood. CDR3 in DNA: TGTGCCAGCAGCACCGGGACTAGCGGGGTCTACGAGCAGTACTTC. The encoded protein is CASSTGTSGVYEQYF.